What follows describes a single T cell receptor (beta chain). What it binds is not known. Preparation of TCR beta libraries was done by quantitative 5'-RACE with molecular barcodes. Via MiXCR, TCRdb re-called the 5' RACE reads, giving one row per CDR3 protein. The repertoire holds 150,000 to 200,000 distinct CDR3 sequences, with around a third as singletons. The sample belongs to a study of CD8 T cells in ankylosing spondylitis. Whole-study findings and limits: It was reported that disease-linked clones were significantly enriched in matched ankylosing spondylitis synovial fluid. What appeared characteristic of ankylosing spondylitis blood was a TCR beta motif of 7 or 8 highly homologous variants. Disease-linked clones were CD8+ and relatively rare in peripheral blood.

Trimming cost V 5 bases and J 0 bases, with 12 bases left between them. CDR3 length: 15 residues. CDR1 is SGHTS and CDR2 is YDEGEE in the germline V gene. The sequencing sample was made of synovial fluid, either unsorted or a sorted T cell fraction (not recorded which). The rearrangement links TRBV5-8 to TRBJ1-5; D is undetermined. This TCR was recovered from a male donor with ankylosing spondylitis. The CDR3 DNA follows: TGTGCCAGCAGTAGGGTGCTTCTTAGCAATCAGCCCCAGCATTTT. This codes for CASSRVLLSNQPQHF.